The entry below gives a single T cell receptor (beta chain) sequence along with its context. Antigen unknown. This specimen comes from a study of cytotoxic CD8 clonotypes in ibrutinib-treated CLL. Study observations and caveats: The clonality went up when patients responded to ibrutinib and dropped back toward baseline at progression.

Profiled with immunoSEQ multiplex PCR; TCRdb holds only in-frame clones, not every one. This sample has just over 200,000 clones; approximately 75% occur once, and the top ten carry 10% to 12%. The germline CDR1 and CDR2 sequences are KGHSH and LQKENI. The CDR3 extends over 17 amino acids. Trimming took 5 bases from V and 7 from J, leaving 24 bases between them. The genes are TRBV18 and TRBJ2-1; D is perhaps TRBD1 or TRBD2 (5 bases each). The clonotype originates from a human donor with chronic lymphocytic leukemia. This specimen consisted of PBMCs, obtained after 12 months of ibrutinib treatment. The CDR3 loop is CASSVRGTGPNKNEQFF. CDR3 DNA sequence: TGTGCCAGCTCAGTACGCGGAACGGGACCGAACAAGAATGAGCAGTTCTTC.